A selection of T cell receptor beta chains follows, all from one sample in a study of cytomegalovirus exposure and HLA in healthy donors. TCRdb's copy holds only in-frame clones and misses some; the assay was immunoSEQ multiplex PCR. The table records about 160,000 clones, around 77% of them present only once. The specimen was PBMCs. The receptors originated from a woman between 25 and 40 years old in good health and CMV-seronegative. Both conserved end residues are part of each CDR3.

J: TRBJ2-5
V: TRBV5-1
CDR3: CASSLVARGGETQYF

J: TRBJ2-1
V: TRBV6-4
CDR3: CASSGVDYNEQFF

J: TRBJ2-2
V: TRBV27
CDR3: CASSLFATSIIGELFF

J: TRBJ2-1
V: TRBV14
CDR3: CASSLSAPETGLIF

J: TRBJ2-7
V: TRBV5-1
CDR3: CASSRTVRDYEQYF

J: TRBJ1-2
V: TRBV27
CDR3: CASSPRQGLYYGYTF

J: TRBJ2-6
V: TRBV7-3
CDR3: CASSLRVWDREQSISGANVLTF

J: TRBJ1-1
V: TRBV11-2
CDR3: CASSLAQDYTNTEAFF

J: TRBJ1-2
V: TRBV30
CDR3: CAWRFWPTTSYGYTF

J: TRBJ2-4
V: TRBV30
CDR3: CAWSVQKGVDIQYF

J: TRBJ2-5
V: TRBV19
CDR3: CATRISPQETQYF

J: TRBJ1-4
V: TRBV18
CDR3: CASSQSGGLNEKLFF

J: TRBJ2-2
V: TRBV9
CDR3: CASSVALLAGGPGELFF

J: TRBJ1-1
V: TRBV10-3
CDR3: CAISESNGQKAFF

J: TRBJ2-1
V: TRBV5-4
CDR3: CASRPGSGEYNEQFF

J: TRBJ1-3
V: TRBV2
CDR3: CASSEQGPDSGNTIYF

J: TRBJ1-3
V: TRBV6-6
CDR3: CAVQGLGNTIYF

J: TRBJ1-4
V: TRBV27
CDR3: CASSHGAEGRLFF

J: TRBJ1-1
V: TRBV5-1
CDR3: CASSPALDRGGTEAFF

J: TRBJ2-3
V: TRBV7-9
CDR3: CATLNLFQGTDTQYF

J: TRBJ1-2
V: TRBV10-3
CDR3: CATQGEANYGYTF

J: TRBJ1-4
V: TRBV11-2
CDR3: CASSLKWDRGLVTNEKLFF

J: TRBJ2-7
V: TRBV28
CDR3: CASSLSPSYEQYF

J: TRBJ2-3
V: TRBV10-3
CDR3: CAIKGDTDTQYF

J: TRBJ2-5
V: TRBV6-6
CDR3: CASSYSSTGVGETQYF

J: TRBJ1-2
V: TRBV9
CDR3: CASSAETGGAWGYTF

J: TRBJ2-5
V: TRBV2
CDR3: CASGGSGGFQETQYF

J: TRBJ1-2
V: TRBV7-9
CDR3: CASSLAVGGQGGYTF

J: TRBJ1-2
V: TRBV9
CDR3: CASSVDPQGWAGYTF

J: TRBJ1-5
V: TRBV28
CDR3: CASTGSNQPQHF

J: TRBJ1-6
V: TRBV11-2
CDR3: CASSFSGYPGSPLHF

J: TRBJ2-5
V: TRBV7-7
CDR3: CASSRDRGQTQYF

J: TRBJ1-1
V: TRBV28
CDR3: CASSLWGGQVRAFF

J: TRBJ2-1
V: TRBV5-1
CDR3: CASSLSSGGRGEQFF

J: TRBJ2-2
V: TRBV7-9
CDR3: CASRLSRSTGMAGELFF

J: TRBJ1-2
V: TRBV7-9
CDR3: CSGGGSDYGYTF

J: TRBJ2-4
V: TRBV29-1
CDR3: CSVESGVPKNIQYF

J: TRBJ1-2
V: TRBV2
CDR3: CASSVQGASYGYTF

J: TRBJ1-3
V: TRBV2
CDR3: CASSGDNSGNTIYF

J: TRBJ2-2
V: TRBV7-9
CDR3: CASSLETRATGELFF

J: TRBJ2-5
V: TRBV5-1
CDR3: CASSLSTGRETQYF

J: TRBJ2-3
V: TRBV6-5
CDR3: CASSYSGLSADTQYF

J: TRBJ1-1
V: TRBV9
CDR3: CASRKEGSNTEAFF

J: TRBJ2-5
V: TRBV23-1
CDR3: CASSPDRDRVKQTQYF

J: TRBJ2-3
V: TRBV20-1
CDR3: CSAAVGDQYF

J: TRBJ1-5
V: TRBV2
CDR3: CASTGWVNQPQHF

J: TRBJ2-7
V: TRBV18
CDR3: CASSPGGASSYEQYF

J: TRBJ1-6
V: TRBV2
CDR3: CASSEAQQANSPLHF

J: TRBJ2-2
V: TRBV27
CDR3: CASSLSILQGELFF

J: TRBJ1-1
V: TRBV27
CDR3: CASRRQGLMNTEAFF

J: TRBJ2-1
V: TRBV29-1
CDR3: CSVRLAGSYNEQFF

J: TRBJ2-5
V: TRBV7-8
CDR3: CASSLSPQGRIEAQYF

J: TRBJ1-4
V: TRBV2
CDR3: CASSGGGAGEKLFF

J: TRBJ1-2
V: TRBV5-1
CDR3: CASSLQGKYTF